This TCR beta chain originates from a study of blood T cell repertoires in COVID-19. Study-level background: From T cells, B-cell-depleted T cells, or PBMCs came the material, which was cDNA or gDNA.

Those who participated ranged in age from about 18 to 89 years and resided in 20 to 30 US areas. Each recovered donor of Cohort 3 presented with two negative PCRs, clearance, or symptom resolution. CDR3 length equals 13 residues. V lost 2 bases and J 0 bases, leaving 5 bases between the germline ends. The germline CDR1 and CDR2 sequences are SNHLY and FYNNEI. In the original processing: Nucleated cell number was recorded as an estimate derived from reference gene primer amplification. TCRdb's table, derived via immunoSEQ multiplex PCR, lists solely in-frame clones and lacks some. That table supplies the V and J calls and clone size; D and trimming were determined from the DNA. The sample yields 180,000 or so clones, 82% seen once.

This receptor was taken from a man aged 45-65 years who had recovered from COVID-19. The chain carries TRBV2 and TRBJ2-7; D is unresolved. Sequencing was performed on PBMCs or T cells enriched from blood (not recorded which). The DNA for the CDR3 is TGTGCCAGCAGTGAACGGAGCTCCTACGAGCAGTACTTC. Its protein product is CASSERSSYEQYF.